A selection of T cell receptor beta chains follows, all from one sample in a study of control samples from healthy donors and cancer patients. Method: immunoSEQ multiplex PCR; TCRdb's copy keeps in-frame clones and lacks some. The sample records roughly 100,000 clones, 85% to 90% being singletons. Sample: blood. The receptors stem from a woman aged 45-59 years in good health. Each CDR3 is given with its conserved first and last residue. The D gene is left open where the match is weak. The size field is filled for only some rows; it gives once, few, many or a size class.

TRBV29-1	.	TRBJ1-2	.	CSVEQLGRNYGYTF	TGCAGCGTTGAACAGTTAGGGCGCAACTATGGCTACACCTTC
TRBV7-3	.	TRBJ2-3	.	CASSLAGGTDTQYF	TGTGCCAGCAGCTTAGCCGGGGGCACAGATACGCAGTATTTT
TRBV5-1	few	TRBJ1-5	.	CASSLVGDQPQHF	TGCGCCAGCAGCTTAGTAGGGGACCAGCCCCAGCATTTT
TRBV6-5	.	TRBJ1-1	TRBD1	CASRLDRGNTEAFF	TGTGCCAGCAGATTGGACAGGGGGAACACTGAAGCTTTCTTT
TRBV15	.	TRBJ1-5	TRBD1	CATRETGTGNQPQHF	TGTGCCACCAGGGAGACCGGGACAGGTAATCAGCCCCAGCATTTT
TRBV23-1	.	TRBJ1-5	TRBD1	CASSQSIETGLDQPQHF	TGCGCCAGCAGTCAATCCATTGAGACAGGGTTGGATCAGCCCCAGCATTTT
TRBV9	.	TRBJ2-1	.	CASSVERTYPNEQFF	TGTGCCAGCAGCGTAGAAAGAACCTACCCCAATGAGCAGTTCTTC
TRBV11-2	.	TRBJ1-1	.	CASSLSWSGDKAFF	TGTGCCAGCAGCCTAAGTTGGTCAGGGGATAAAGCTTTCTTT
TRBV7-2	.	TRBJ2-5	.	CASSPGETQYF	TGTGCCAGCAGCCCTGGGGAGACCCAGTACTTC
TRBV19	few	TRBJ1-4	.	CASSGGRRREKLFF	TGTGCCAGTAGTGGGGGGCGACGGCGTGAAAAACTGTTTTTT
TRBV6-4	.	TRBJ1-1	.	CASSADGDETEAFF	TGTGCCAGCAGTGCGGACGGGGATGAGACTGAAGCTTTCTTT